The TCR beta chain under discussion was sequenced for a study of T cells in localized non-small cell lung cancer. Whole-study findings and limits: Higher adjacent-lung clonality was associated with shorter survival. Uninvolved adjacent lung had higher T cell clonality than tumor and all other tissues.

As concerns this clone: Antigen: not known.

In germline, CDR1 is MRHNA, CDR2 SNTAGT. This CDR3 spans 15 amino acids. J was trimmed by 5 bases and V by 6 bases; bases with no gene match: 9. The protocol was immunoSEQ multiplex PCR, while the TCRdb copy is restricted to in-frame clones and leaves out a portion. The sample holds just under 80,000 clones; 70% to 90% are singletons and the top ten take 7.5% to 10%. This TCR was recovered from a female donor of 60 years or more with stage I lung adenocarcinoma. This chain links TRBV6-4 with TRBJ2-1, with TRBD2 identical over 8 bases. Sample: peripheral blood, taken before any cancer treatment. The CDR3: CASSLSGSGDNEQFF. In DNA form, the CDR3 reads TGTGCCAGCAGCCTCAGCGGGAGTGGAGACAATGAGCAGTTCTTC.